A single sample is the source of the 14 T cell receptor beta chains below, sequenced in a study of T cell repertoires in cytomegalovirus infection. MiXCR, run by TCRdb on the reads, gives a single entry per CDR3 protein. This sample yields 100,000 to 150,000 distinct CDR3 sequences, of which 8.8% are seen a single time; 10% belongs to the top ten. Sequencing was carried out using PBMCs. The receptors derive from a human donor in good health (CMV status not recorded). Some clones in this sample may be carry-over from other donors' samples.

V is TRBV2 and J is TRBJ2-5; 10 nucleotides align to TRBD1. V gave up 6 bases and J gave up 7 bases; unmatched junction bases: 5. Germline V CDR1 and CDR2: SNHLY, FYNNEI. This CDR3 contains 13 residues. The CDR3: CASRGDRGSTQYF. DNA of the CDR3: TGTGCCAGCAGAGGGGACAGGGGATCGACCCAGTACTTC.

This clonotype showed up many times. This chain joins TRBV4-1 and TRBJ1-5; TRBD1 aligns across 9 bases. The V and J ends lost 0 bases and 4 bases, in that order; junction bases with no gene match: 13. The CDR3 extends over 19 amino acids. Germline V lookup: CDR1 MGHRA, CDR2 YSYEKL. The CDR3 DNA follows: TGCGCCAGCAGCCAAGATTGGGCGGGACAGGGCCTACTAAATCAGCCCCAGCATTTT. Protein sequence: CASSQDWAGQGLLNQPQHF.

This clonotype showed up many times. This sequence joins TRBV7-9 and TRBJ2-5; 7 bases are a match to TRBD1. Trimming took 3 bases from V and 7 from J; bases not matched to a gene: 8. CDR3 length: 14 amino acids. Germline CDR1 is SEHNR and CDR2 is FQNEAQ (reference sequence). The CDR3 coding sequence is TGTGCCAGCAGCTTCCCGGACAGGCTAGTGACCCAGTACTTC. Translating gives CASSFPDRLVTQYF. Full variable domain (missing parts from reference TRBV7-9 and TRBJ2-5): DTGVSQNPRHKITKRGQNVTFRCDPISEHNRLYWYRQTLGQGPEFLTYFQNEAQLEKSRLLSDRFSAERPKGSFSTLEIQRTEQGDSAMYLCASSFPDRLVTQYFGPGTRLLVL.

This clonotype was counted only a few times. The chain uses TRBV20-1 and TRBJ1-6; D perhaps matches TRBD1 (5 bases). Trimming shortened V by 3 bases and J by 7 bases, and 16 bases separated the two germline ends. This CDR3 is built from 15 residues. Germline lookup yields CDR1 DFQATT and CDR2 SNEGSKA (reference sequence). The CDR3 coding sequence is TGCAGTGCTAGTGTCCCCCGGGGGGGAAATTCACCCCTCCACTTT. This sequence encodes CSASVPRGGNSPLHF.

This clonotype was seen repeatedly, ten times or more. DNA for the CDR3: TGTGCCAGCAGCTTTCCCAGGAAAGATACGCAGTATTTT. Its translation is CASSFPRKDTQYF. The J gene is TRBJ2-3, the V gene TRBV7-2; no clear D gene. Looked up from germline, CDR1 is SGHTA and CDR2 is FQGNSA. Deletions cut 3 bases from V and 5 bases from J, with 9 bases between. The CDR3 is 13 amino acids.

This clonotype appeared many times. The chain carries TRBV12-3 or TRBV12-4 and TRBJ1-1; the D is unclear. V lost 4 bases and J 1 base, leaving 10 bases between the germline ends. The CDR3 consists of 14 residues. This chain's CDR3 is CASSSAAKNTEAFF. CDR3 coding DNA: TGTGCCAGCAGTTCCGCAGCGAAGAACACTGAAGCTTTCTTT.

The rearrangement uses TRBV25-1 and TRBJ2-1, with 13 bases matching TRBD2. The CDR3 is 19 amino acids. Germline V lookup: CDR1 MGHDK, CDR2 SYGVNS. With V trimmed by 0 bases and J by 3 bases, 8 bases remained unmatched. CDR3 protein: CASSEYSLTSGGNYNEQFF. CDR3 bases: TGTGCCAGCAGTGAATACTCCCTGACTAGCGGGGGGAACTACAATGAGCAGTTCTTC. The variable domain in full, completed from reference TRBV25-1 and TRBJ2-1, reads EADIYQTPRYLVIGTGKKITLECSQTMGHDKMYWYQQDPGMELHLIHYSYGVNSTEKGDLSSESTVSRIRTEHFPLTLESARPSHTSQYLCASSEYSLTSGGNYNEQFFGPGTRLTVL.

This clonotype was counted ten times or more. This chain uses TRBV7-2 with TRBJ1-2; 8 bases fit TRBD1. Germline assignment: CDR1 SGHTA and CDR2 FQGNSA. CDR3 length: 13 residues. Trimming took 5 bases from V and 3 from J; bases not matched to a gene: 2. CDR3 amino acids: CASSLDRDYGYTF. In DNA form, the CDR3 reads TGTGCCAGCAGCCTGGACAGGGACTATGGCTACACCTTC.

This clonotype was counted only a few times. V is TRBV5-4 and J is TRBJ2-2; no reliable D call. CDR3 length: 14 residues. Germline V gives CDR1 SGHNT, CDR2 YYREEE (reference sequence). V lost 6 bases and J lost 0, with 9 bases in between. This CDR3 reads CASTQEPNTGELFF. The CDR3 coding sequence is TGTGCCAGCACCCAGGAGCCGAACACCGGGGAGCTGTTTTTT.

This clonotype appeared many times. CDR3 sequence reads: CASSSRDRGIWYF. The CDR3 bases are TGTGCCAGCAGCTCTAGGGACAGGGGAATTTGGTACTTC. V is TRBV7-2 and J is TRBJ2-5; 10 bases fit TRBD1. Germline V lookup: CDR1 SGHTA, CDR2 FQGNSA. Losses at the gene ends were 4 bases for V and 13 bases for J; bases not matched to a gene: 9. The CDR3 contains 13 residues.

There are many counts of this clonotype. The V and J genes are TRBV7-2 and TRBJ2-4; 7 bases fit TRBD1. The J segment lost 6 bases and the V segment lost 7 bases, leaving 15 bases of the junction unmatched. From germline, CDR1 is SGHTA and CDR2 FQGNSA. CDR3 length equals 16 residues. The CDR3 coding sequence is TGTGCCAGCACCCCTGTCGGGACAGCCTTAGGAAACATTCAGTACTTC. It codes for CASTPVGTALGNIQYF.

There are many counts of this clonotype. The J gene is TRBJ2-1, the V gene TRBV5-6, with 10 nucleotides matching TRBD2. Germline loops: CDR1 SGHDT, CDR2 YYEEEE. The CDR3 covers 15 residues. V lost 5 bases to trimming and J lost 8 bases; unmatched junction nucleotides: 10. Here the CDR3 reads CASRPTSGVIYEQFF. The CDR3 DNA sequence: TGTGCCAGCAGACCCACTAGCGGGGTTATCTATGAGCAGTTCTTC.

The V gene is TRBV11-2, the J gene TRBJ2-7; the D is unclear. Trimming shortened V by 4 bases and J by 0 bases, and 7 bases separated the two germline ends. CDR1 is SGHAT and CDR2 is FQNNGV in the germline V gene. The CDR3 spans 13 residues. CDR3 in DNA: TGTGCCAGCAGCTACTATGTCTCCTACGAGCAGTACTTC. Translated, it gives CASSYYVSYEQYF. Full variable domain (outside the CDR3, taken from reference TRBV11-2 and TRBJ2-7): EAGVAQSPRYKIIEKRQSVAFWCNPISGHATLYWYQQILGQGPKLLIQFQNNGVVDDSQLPKDRFSAERLKGVDSTLKIQPAKLEDSAVYLCASSYYVSYEQYFGPGTRLTVT.

This clonotype showed up just a few times. This chain uses TRBV28 with TRBJ2-3; D is undetermined. Trimming cost V 1 base and J 5 bases, with 7 bases left between them. From germline, CDR1 is MDHEN and CDR2 SYDVKM. CDR3 size: 13 residues. CDR3 sequence: CASSLFPRDTQYF. The CDR3 bases are TGTGCCAGCAGTTTATTTCCTCGAGATACGCAGTATTTT.